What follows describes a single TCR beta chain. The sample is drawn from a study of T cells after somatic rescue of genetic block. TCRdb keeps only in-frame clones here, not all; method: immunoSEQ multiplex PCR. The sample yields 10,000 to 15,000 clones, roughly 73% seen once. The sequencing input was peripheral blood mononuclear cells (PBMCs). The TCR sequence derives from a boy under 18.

CDR3 sequence (DNA): TGTGCCAGCAGTGACCCCCGGGGGAGACAGGGCGACTATGGCTACACCTTC. This encodes CASSDPRGRQGDYGYTF. The chain joins TRBV25-1 to TRBJ1-2; 7 bases align to TRBD1. V shed 3 bases, J shed 3 bases, and the junction held 13 bases outside the gene matches. This CDR3 spans 17 amino acids. Germline-derived CDR1 and CDR2 are MGHDK and SYGVNS.